This T cell receptor (beta chain) was recorded in a study of blood T cell repertoires in COVID-19. Assay used: immunoSEQ multiplex PCR; TCRdb lists only in-frame clones, some missing. The data contain tens of thousands of clones, approximately 80% of them singletons. The ends were cut back, 1 base at V and 3 bases at J, with 10 bases in the middle. This CDR3 has 15 amino acids. Germline V lookup: CDR1 SGHTA, CDR2 FQGNSA. The sample consisted of peripheral blood. This TCR was recovered from an elderly man with acute or convalescent COVID-19. V and J are TRBV7-2 and TRBJ1-5; D gene uncertain. For the CDR3, the DNA is TGTGCCAGCAGCTTAGTGTCCGGGTACAATCAGCCCCAGCATTTT. It encodes CASSLVSGYNQPQHF.